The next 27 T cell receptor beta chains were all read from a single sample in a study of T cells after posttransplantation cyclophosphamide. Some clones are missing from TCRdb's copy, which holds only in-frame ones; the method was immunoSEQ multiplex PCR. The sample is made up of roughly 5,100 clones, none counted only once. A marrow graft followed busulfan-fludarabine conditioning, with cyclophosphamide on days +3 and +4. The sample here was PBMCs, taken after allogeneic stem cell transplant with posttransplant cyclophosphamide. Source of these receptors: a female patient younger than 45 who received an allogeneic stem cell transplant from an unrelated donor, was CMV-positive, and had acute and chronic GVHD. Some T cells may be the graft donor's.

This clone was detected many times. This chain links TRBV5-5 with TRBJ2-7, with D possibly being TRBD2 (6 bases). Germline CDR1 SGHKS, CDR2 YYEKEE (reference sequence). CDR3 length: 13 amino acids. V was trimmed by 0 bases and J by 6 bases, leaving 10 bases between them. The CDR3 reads CASSLEEGREQYF. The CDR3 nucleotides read TGTGCCAGCAGCTTGGAGGAGGGACGCGAGCAGTACTTC. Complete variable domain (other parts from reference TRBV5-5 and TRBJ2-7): DAGVTQSPTHLIKTRGQQVTLRCSPISGHKSVSWYQQVLGQGPQFIFQYYEKEERGRGNFPDRFSARQFPNYSSELNVNALLLGDSALYLCASSLEEGREQYFGPGTRLTVT.

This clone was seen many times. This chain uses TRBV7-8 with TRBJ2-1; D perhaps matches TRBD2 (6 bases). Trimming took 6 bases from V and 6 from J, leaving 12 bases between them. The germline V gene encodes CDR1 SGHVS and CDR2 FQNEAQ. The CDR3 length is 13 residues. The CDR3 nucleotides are TGTGCCAGCAGTAGCCGGGACTTCAATGAGCAGTTCTTC. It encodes CASSSRDFNEQFF. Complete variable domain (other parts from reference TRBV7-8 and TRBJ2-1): GAGVSQSPRYKVAKRGQDVALRCDPISGHVSLFWYQQALGQGPEFLTYFQNEAQLDKSGLPSDRFFAERPEGSVSTLKIQRTQQEDSAVYLCASSSRDFNEQFFGPGTRLTVL.

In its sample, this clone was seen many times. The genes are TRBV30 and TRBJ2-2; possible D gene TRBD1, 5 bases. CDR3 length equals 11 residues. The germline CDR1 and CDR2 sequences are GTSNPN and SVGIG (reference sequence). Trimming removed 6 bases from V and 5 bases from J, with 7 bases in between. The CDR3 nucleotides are TGTGCCTGCCAGGGTACCGGGGAGCTGTTTTTT. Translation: CACQGTGELFF.

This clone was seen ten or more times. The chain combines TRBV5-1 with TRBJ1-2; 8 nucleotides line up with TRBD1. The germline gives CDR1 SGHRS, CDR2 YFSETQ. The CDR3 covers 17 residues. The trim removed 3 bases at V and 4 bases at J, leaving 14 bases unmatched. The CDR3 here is CASSSGPGQGTIYGYTF. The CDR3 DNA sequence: TGCGCCAGCAGCTCTGGCCCCGGACAGGGCACTATCTATGGCTACACCTTC.

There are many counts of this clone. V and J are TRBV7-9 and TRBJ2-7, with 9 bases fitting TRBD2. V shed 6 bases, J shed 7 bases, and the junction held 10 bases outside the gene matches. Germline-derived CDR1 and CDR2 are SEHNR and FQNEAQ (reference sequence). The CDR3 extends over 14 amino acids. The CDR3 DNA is TGTGCCAGCAGTAAAGGACTAGCGATCATGGAGCAGTACTTC. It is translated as CASSKGLAIMEQYF.

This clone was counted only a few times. CDR3 loop: CATTDRTYEQYF. CDR3 in DNA: TGTGCCACTACTGACAGGACCTACGAGCAGTACTTC. The V gene is TRBV19, the J gene TRBJ2-5; D is perhaps TRBD1 (6 bases). The end of the DNA aligns better with TRBJ2-7, so the J call may be wrong. The CDR3 totals 12 residues. Germline CDR1 reads LNHDA; CDR2 reads SQIVND (reference sequence).

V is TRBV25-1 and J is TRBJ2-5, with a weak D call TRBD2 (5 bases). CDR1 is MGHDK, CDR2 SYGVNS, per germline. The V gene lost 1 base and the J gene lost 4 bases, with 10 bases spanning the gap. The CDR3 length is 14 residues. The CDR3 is CASSEWGSVETQYF. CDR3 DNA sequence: TGTGCCAGCAGTGAATGGGGTAGCGTAGAGACCCAGTACTTC. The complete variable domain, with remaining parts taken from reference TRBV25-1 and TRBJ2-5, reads EADIYQTPRYLVIGTGKKITLECSQTMGHDKMYWYQQDPGMELHLIHYSYGVNSTEKGDLSSESTVSRIRTEHFPLTLESARPSHTSQYLCASSEWGSVETQYFGPGTRLLVL.

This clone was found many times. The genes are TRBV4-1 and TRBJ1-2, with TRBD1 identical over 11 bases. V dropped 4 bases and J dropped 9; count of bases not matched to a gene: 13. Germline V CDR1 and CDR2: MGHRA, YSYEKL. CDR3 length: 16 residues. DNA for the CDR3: TGCGCCAGCAGCCCCTTAGGACAGGGGGCGCCCCTGAGCTACACCTTC. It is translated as CASSPLGQGAPLSYTF.

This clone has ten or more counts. CDR3 protein: CASSWGPTDTQYF. The CDR3, as DNA: TGCGCCAGCAGCTGGGGCCCCACAGATACGCAGTATTTT. The V call is TRBV10-1, the J call TRBJ2-3, with D possibly TRBD1 on 5 matching bases. Trimming shortened V by 6 bases and J by 2 bases, and 9 bases separated the two germline ends. CDR1 WNHNN and CDR2 SYGVQD come from the germline V gene (reference sequence). The CDR3 contains 13 residues.

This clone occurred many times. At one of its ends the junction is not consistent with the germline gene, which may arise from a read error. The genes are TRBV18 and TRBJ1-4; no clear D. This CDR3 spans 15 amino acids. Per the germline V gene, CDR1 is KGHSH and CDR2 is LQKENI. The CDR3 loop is CASSPRRASGEKLFF. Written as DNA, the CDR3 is TGTGCCAGCTCCCCACGGAGGGCCTCGGGAGAAAAACTGTTTTTT. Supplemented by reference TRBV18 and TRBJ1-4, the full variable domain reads NAGVMQNPRHLVRRRGQEARLRCSPMKGHSHVYWYRQLPEEGLKFMVYLQKENIIDESGMPKERFSAEFPKEGPSILRIQQVVRGDSAAYFCASSPRRASGEKLFFGSGTQLSVL.

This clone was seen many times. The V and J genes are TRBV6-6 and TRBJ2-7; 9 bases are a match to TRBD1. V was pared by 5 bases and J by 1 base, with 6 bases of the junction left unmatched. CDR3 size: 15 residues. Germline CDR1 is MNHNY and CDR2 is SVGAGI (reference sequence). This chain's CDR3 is CASSPPGTGSYEQYF. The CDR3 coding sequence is TGTGCCAGCAGTCCCCCCGGGACAGGGTCCTACGAGCAGTACTTC.

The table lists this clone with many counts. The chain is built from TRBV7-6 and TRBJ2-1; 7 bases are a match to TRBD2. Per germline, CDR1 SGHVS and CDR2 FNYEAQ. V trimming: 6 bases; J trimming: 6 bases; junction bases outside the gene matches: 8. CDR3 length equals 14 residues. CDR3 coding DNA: TGTGCCAGCAGTCGGACTAGAGGGCCCAATGAGCAGTTCTTC. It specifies CASSRTRGPNEQFF.

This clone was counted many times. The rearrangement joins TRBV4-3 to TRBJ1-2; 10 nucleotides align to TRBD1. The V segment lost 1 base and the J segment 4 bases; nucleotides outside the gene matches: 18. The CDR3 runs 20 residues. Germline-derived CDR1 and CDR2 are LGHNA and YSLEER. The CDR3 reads CASSQGVGGQGRLFRYGYTF. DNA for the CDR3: TGCGCCAGCAGCCAAGGGGTCGGGGGACAGGGGAGGTTATTTCGCTATGGCTACACCTTC.

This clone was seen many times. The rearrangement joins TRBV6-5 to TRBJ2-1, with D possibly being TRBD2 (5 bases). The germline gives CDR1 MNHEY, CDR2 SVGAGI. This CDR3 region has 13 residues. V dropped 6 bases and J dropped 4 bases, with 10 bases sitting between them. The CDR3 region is CASRRLYYNEQFF. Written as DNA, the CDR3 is TGTGCCAGCAGACGACTATATTACAATGAGCAGTTCTTC.

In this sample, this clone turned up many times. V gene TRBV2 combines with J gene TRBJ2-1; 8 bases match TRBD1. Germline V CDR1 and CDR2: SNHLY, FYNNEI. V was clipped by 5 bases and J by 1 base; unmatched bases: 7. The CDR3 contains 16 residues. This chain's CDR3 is CASSIGQGGSYNEQFF. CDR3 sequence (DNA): TGTGCCAGCAGTATAGGACAGGGTGGTTCCTACAATGAGCAGTTCTTC.

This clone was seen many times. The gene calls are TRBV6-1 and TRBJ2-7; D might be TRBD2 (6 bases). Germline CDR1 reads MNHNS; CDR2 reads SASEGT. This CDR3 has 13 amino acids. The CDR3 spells CATWRLEGNEQYF. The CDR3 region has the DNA TGTGCGACATGGAGACTAGAAGGTAACGAGCAGTACTTC.

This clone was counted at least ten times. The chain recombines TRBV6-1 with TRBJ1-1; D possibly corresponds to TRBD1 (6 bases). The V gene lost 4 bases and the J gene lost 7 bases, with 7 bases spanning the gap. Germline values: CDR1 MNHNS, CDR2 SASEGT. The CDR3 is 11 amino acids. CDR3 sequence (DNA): TGTGCCAGCAGTGGACAGGTTGAAGCTTTCTTT. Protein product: CASSGQVEAFF.

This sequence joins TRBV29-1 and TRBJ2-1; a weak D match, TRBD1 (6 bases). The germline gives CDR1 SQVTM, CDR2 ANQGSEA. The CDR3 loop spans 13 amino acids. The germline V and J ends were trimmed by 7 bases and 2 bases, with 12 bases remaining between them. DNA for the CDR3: TGCAGCGCTGGGACAAGCGCCTACAATGAGCAGTTCTTC. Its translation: CSAGTSAYNEQFF.

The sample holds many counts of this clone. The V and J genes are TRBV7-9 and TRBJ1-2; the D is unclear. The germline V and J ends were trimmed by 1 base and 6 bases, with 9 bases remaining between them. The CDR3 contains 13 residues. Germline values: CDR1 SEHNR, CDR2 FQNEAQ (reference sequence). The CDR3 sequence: CASSLEEGDGYTF. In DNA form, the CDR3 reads TGTGCCAGCAGCTTAGAAGAGGGAGATGGCTACACCTTC.

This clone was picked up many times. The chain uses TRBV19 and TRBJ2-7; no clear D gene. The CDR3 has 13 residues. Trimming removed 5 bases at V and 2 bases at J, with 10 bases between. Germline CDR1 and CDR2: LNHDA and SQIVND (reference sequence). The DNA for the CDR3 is TGTGCCAGTAGTTCCCGGGTCCCCTACGAGCAGTACTTC. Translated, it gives CASSSRVPYEQYF.

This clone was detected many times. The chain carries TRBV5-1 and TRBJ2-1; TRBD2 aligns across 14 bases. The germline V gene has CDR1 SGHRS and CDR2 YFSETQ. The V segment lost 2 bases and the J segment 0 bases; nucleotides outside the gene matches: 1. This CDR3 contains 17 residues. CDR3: CASSFGTSGSSYNEQFF. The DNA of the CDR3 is TGCGCCAGCAGCTTCGGGACTAGCGGGAGCTCCTACAATGAGCAGTTCTTC.

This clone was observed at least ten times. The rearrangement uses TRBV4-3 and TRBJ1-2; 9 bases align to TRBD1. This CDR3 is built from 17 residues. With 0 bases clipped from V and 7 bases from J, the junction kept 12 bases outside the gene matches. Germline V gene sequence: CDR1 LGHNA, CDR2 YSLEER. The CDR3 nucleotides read TGCGCCAGCAGCCAAGACGACATACAGGGGGCGTTGAGTGGCTACACCTTC. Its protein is CASSQDDIQGALSGYTF.

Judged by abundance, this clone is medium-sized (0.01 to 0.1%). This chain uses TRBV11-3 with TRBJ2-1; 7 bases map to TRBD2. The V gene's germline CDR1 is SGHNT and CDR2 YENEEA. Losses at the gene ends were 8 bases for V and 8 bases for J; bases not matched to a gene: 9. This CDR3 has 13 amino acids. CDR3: CASGDGRSYEQFF. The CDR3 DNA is TGTGCCAGCGGGGACGGGAGGTCGTATGAGCAGTTCTTC.

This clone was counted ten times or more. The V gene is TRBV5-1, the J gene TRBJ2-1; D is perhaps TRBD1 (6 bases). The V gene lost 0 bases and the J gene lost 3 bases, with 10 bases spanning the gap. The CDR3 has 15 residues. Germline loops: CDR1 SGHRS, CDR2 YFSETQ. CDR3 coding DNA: TGCGCCAGCAGCTTGGTAGTAGGGGGCTACAATGAGCAGTTCTTC. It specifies CASSLVVGGYNEQFF. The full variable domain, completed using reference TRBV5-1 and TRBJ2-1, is KAGVTQTPRYLIKTRGQQVTLSCSPISGHRSVSWYQQTPGQGLQFLFEYFSETQRNKGNFPGRFSGRQFSNSRSEMNVSTLELGDSALYLCASSLVVGGYNEQFFGPGTRLTVL.

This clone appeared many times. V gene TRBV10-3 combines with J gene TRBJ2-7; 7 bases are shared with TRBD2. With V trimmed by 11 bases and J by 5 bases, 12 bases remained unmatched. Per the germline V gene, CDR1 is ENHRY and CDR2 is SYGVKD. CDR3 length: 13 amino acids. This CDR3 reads CASRGSGSDEQYF. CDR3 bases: TGTGCCTCCCGGGGTAGCGGGTCTGACGAGCAGTACTTC.

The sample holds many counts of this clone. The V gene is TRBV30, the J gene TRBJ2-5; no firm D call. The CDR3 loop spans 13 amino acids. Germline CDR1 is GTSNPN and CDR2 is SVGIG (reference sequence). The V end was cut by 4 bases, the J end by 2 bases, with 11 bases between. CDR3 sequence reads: CAWTRRSQETQYF. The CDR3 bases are TGTGCCTGGACGAGGCGGTCTCAAGAGACCCAGTACTTC.

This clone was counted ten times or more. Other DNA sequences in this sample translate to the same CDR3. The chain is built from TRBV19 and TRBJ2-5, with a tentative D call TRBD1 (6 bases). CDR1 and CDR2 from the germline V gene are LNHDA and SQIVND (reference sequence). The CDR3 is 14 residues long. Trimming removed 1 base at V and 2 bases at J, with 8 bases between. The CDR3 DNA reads TGTGCCAGTAGTATAGGAAGGGGGCAAGAGACCCAGTACTTC. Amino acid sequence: CASSIGRGQETQYF.